This T cell receptor (beta chain) was recovered during a study of blood T cells in healthy people across ages. A sample-barcoded 5' primer and a J-beta primer mix were used in a second PCR of about 7 to 11 cycles. MiXCR, run by TCRdb on the 5' RACE reads, gives a single entry per CDR3 protein. The table records over 600,000 distinct CDR3 sequences, about 45% of them present only once. This CDR3 comprises 18 residues. The sequence came from a man aged 80 or over in good health. Sequenced sample: blood. The rearrangement links TRBV21-1 to TRBJ2-5; the D call of TRBD2 is as the table states it, not checked on the DNA. TRBV21-1 has pseudogene status. The CDR3 DNA reads TGTGCCAGCAGACATAAACCGGGATTAGCGGGGAGGCAAGAGACCCAGTACTTC. This translates into CASRHKPGLAGRQETQYF.